This T cell receptor beta chain was profiled in a study of long-term antiretroviral therapy in people with HIV. Cryopreserved PBMC numbered roughly 1-10 million per sample before DNA extraction. It was version v3.0 of the immunoSEQ assay that was run at survey level. Data came from immunoSEQ multiplex PCR; TCRdb stores just in-frame clones and leaves some out. The table lists roughly 36,000 clones, roughly 85% of them singletons. The CDR3 is 15 residues long. V lost 6 bases, J lost 1 base, and 5 bases stayed unmatched. Germline V gene data show CDR1 as SGHAT and CDR2 as FQDESV (reference sequence). The sequencing here drew on unsorted PBMCs, taken roughly 2.9 years before starting antiretroviral therapy. This sequence was found in a woman aged 30 to 39 with HIV. The chain has TRBV11-1 and TRBJ2-2, with 7 bases fitting TRBD1. CDR3: CASRQNRGNTGELFF. DNA of the CDR3: TGTGCCAGCAGACAAAACAGGGGGAACACCGGGGAGCTGTTTTTT.